This T cell receptor (beta chain) was captured in a study of blood T cell repertoires in COVID-19. Only in-frame clones appear in the TCRdb table, and some are missing; sequencing was by immunoSEQ multiplex PCR. This sample carries 90,000 to 130,000 clones, 80% to 85% of them seen once, and the ten largest clones take 0.7% to 1%. V gave up 4 bases and J gave up 3 bases, with 14 bases separating them. CDR1 is SGHNT and CDR2 is YYREEE in the germline V gene (reference sequence). This CDR3 contains 14 residues. The TCR sequence derives from a woman in her 70s with acute or convalescent COVID-19. The rearrangement joins TRBV5-4 to TRBJ2-7; TRBD2 might be the D (7 bases). The sequenced sample consisted of peripheral blood. The CDR3 loop is CASSPSGGRYEQYF. In DNA, the CDR3 is TGTGCCAGCAGCCCTTCGGGGGGCCGCTACGAGCAGTACTTC.